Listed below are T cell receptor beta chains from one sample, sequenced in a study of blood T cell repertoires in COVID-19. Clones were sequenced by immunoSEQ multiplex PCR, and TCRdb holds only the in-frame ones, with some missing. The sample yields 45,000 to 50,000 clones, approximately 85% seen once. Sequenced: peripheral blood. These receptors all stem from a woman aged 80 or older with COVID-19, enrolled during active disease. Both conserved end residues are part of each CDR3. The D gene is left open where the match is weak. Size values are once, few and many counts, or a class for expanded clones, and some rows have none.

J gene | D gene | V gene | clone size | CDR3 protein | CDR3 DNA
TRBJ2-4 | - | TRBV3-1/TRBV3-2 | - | CASSQAENIQYF | TGTGCCAGCAGCCAAGCCGAAAACATTCAGTACTTC
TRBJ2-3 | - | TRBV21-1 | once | CASSMTEGADTQYF | TGTGCCAGCAGCATGACGGAGGGAGCAGATACGCAGTATTTT
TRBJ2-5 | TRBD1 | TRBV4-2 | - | CASSHPDREETQYF | TGTGCCAGCAGCCATCCTGACAGGGAGGAGACCCAGTACTTC
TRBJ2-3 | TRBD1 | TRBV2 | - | CASNLWTGGQEDTQYF | TGTGCCAGCAACCTATGGACAGGGGGCCAGGAAGATACGCAGTATTTT
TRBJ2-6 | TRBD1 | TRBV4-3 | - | CASSQDQGAGANVLTF | TGCGCCAGCAGCCAAGATCAGGGGGCTGGGGCCAACGTCCTGACTTTC
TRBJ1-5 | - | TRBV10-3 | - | CAISESSVNQPQHF | TGTGCCATCAGTGAGTCGTCAGTCAATCAGCCCCAGCATTTT
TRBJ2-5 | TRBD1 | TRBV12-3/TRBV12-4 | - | CASRSGGETQYF | TGTGCCAGCAGGTCAGGGGGAGAGACCCAGTACTTC
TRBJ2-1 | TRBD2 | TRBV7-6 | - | CASSILAGDRNEQFF | TGTGCCAGCAGCATACTAGCGGGAGATAGGAATGAGCAGTTCTTC
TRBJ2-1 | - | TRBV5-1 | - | CASSLDPNNEQFF | TGCGCCAGCAGCTTGGATCCTAACAATGAGCAGTTCTTC
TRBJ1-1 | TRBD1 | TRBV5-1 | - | CASSLRQGRNTEAFF | TGCGCCAGCAGCCTTCGACAGGGACGTAACACTGAAGCTTTCTTT
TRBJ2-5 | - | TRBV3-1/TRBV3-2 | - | CASSYLDSQETQYF | TGTGCCAGCAGCTATCTTGACTCACAAGAGACCCAGTACTTC
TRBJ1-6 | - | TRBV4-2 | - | CASSQDRGNYSPLHF | TGTGCCAGCAGCCAAGACCGGGGGAATTATTCACCCCTCCACTTT
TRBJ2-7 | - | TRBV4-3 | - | CASSQDAGTTYEQYF | TGCGCCAGCAGCCAAGATGCGGGGACCACCTACGAGCAGTACTTC
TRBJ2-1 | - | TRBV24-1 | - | CATSDPRGTGNEQFF | TGTGCCACCAGTGACCCCAGGGGAACCGGGAATGAGCAGTTCTTC
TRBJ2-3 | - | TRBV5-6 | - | CASRDRSTDTQYF | TGTGCCAGCAGAGACAGGAGCACAGATACGCAGTATTTT
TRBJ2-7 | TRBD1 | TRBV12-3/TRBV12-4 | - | CASSHDREYEQYF | TGTGCCAGCAGTCACGACAGGGAATACGAGCAGTACTTC
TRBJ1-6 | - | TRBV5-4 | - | CASSLRRGASGNSPLHF | TGTGCCAGCAGCTTGCGTCGGGGGGCGAGCGGTAATTCACCCCTCCACTTT
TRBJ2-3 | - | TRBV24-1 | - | CATSDLYRENTQYF | TGTGCCACCAGTGATTTGTACAGGGAAAATACGCAGTATTTT
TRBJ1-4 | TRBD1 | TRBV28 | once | CASSRTGGDEKLFF | TGTGCCAGCAGCCGGACAGGGGGCGATGAAAAACTGTTTTTT
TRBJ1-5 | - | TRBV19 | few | CASSTDQGWGNQPQHF | TGTGCCAGTAGTACGGATCAGGGGTGGGGCAATCAGCCCCAGCATTTT
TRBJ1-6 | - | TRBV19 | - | CASRNYYNSPLHF | TGTGCCAGCCGGAACTATTATAATTCACCCCTCCACTTT
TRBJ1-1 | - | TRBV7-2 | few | CASSLNSHTEAFF | TGTGCCAGCAGCTTAAACAGCCACACTGAAGCTTTCTTT
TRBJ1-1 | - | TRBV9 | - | CASSVEVQGVAFF | TGTGCCAGCAGCGTAGAGGTACAGGGTGTGGCTTTCTTT
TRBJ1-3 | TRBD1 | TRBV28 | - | CASSYFTGGTGNTIYF | TGTGCCAGCAGTTATTTTACAGGGGGCACTGGAAACACCATATATTTT